Below, 14 T cell receptor beta chains from the same sample are listed, as sequenced in a study of shared clonotypes between healthy human individuals. TCRdb's copy holds only in-frame clones and misses some; the assay was immunoSEQ multiplex PCR. The table lists about 500,000 clones, roughly 80% of them singletons. Sequenced sample: PBMCs. The source of these receptors is a woman in her forties in good health. Some clones in this sample may be carry-over from other donors' samples.

J is TRBJ1-2 and V is TRBV7-2; no reliable D call. The V and J ends lost 0 bases and 5 bases respectively, with 16 bases between them. The CDR3 runs to 16 residues. The germline gives CDR1 SGHTA, CDR2 FQGNSA. CDR3 region: CASSLAPPSPRYGYTF. The DNA of the CDR3 is TGTGCCAGCAGCTTAGCCCCCCCCAGTCCCCGTTATGGCTACACCTTC.

V usage is TRBV9 and J usage is TRBJ2-5; the D gene is possibly TRBD2 (6 bases). This CDR3 has 14 residues. Per germline, CDR1 SGDLS and CDR2 YYNGEE. Trimming cost V 3 bases and J 1 base, with 10 bases left between them. The chain's CDR3 is CASSAGGLQETQYF. DNA of the CDR3: TGTGCCAGCAGCGCCGGGGGTCTCCAAGAGACCCAGTACTTC. Together with reference TRBV9 and TRBJ2-5, the CDR3 gives the full variable domain: DSGVTQTPKHLITATGQRVTLRCSPRSGDLSVYWYQQSLDQGLQFLIQYYNGEERAKGNILERFSAQQFPDLHSELNLSSLELGDSALYFCASSAGGLQETQYFGPGTRLLVL.

CDR3: CASSPPTSGSAGELFF. CDR3 in DNA: TGTGCCAGCAGCCCGCCGACTAGCGGGAGCGCCGGGGAGCTGTTTTTT. The V and J genes are TRBV5-4 and TRBJ2-2; 12 nucleotides line up with TRBD2. V trimming: 4 bases; J trimming: 6 bases; junction bases outside the gene matches: 7. The germline V gene encodes CDR1 SGHNT and CDR2 YYREEE (reference sequence). The CDR3 consists of 16 residues.

The chain has TRBV19 and TRBJ2-7, with D perhaps given as TRBD1 or TRBD2 (5 bases each). The CDR3 runs to 16 residues. Per germline, CDR1 LNHDA and CDR2 SQIVND (reference sequence). V shed 0 bases and J shed 2 bases, with 14 bases lying between them. The CDR3 coding sequence is TGTGCCAGTAGTATAGATCTTATCGGGACGACCTACGAGCAGTACTTC. Its protein product is CASSIDLIGTTYEQYF.

With regard to this clone: One base separates it from a far larger clone, so it is likely a read error. Other DNA sequences in the same sample also yield this CDR3. V gene TRBV9 combines with J gene TRBJ2-7, with 7 bases aligning to TRBD2. V lost 3 bases and J lost 5; bases outside the gene matches: 8. Germline V CDR1 and CDR2: SGDLS, YYNGEE. The CDR3 spans 14 residues. In nucleotides, the CDR3 is TGTGCCAGCAGCGCGACGGGGGGTTGGAACGAGCAGTACTTC. It is translated as CASSATGGWNEQYF.

The rearrangement links TRBV7-2 to TRBJ2-7, with 7 bases aligning to TRBD2. Germline V CDR1 and CDR2: SGHTA, FQGNSA. The CDR3 length is 17 residues. V gave up 3 bases and J gave up 3 bases; unmatched junction bases: 14. CDR3 region: CASSFSSGATWGYEQYF. CDR3 coding DNA: TGTGCCAGCAGCTTTAGCAGCGGGGCCACCTGGGGCTACGAGCAGTACTTC.

This clone has ten or more counts. This sequence joins TRBV5-1 and TRBJ2-3, with no clear D. The germline gives CDR1 SGHRS, CDR2 YFSETQ. Trimming removed 5 bases from V and 5 bases from J, with 18 bases in between. CDR3 length: 15 residues. CDR3 region: CASSSSGSEGDTQYF. The CDR3 DNA reads TGCGCCAGCAGTAGCTCCGGTTCTGAAGGAGATACGCAGTATTTT.

This chain uses TRBV15 with TRBJ1-3; 7 positions agree with TRBD1. Germline V gives CDR1 LNHNV, CDR2 YYDKDF (reference sequence). Losses at the gene ends were 1 base for V and 8 bases for J; bases not matched to a gene: 5. This CDR3 has 14 residues. The CDR3 bases are TGTGCCACCAGCAGAGTTCAGGGGGGTGACACCATATATTTT. Its protein is CATSRVQGGDTIYF.

Worth noting for this clone: A much larger clone differs by one base, so this may be a read error. The same CDR3 arises from other DNA sequences in this sample as well. CDR3 nucleotide sequence: TGTGCCAGTACCTTACCAGGGTTTGAAGAGACCCAGTACTTC. This encodes CASTLPGFEETQYF. The chain uses TRBV6-6 and TRBJ2-5, with a weak D call TRBD1 (5 bases). This CDR3 has 14 residues. The V end lost 9 bases, the J end lost 3 bases, and 17 bases lay between the germline ends. CDR1 MNHNY and CDR2 SVGAGI come from the germline V gene (reference sequence).

The sample holds a few counts of this clone. Different DNA sequences within this sample yield the same CDR3. The CDR3 DNA reads TGTGCCAGCAAGGTGGGAAGGGACACTGAAGCTTTCTTT. This translates into CASKVGRDTEAFF. The genes are TRBV6-1 and TRBJ1-1, with no clear D. This CDR3 comprises 13 residues. Germline CDR1 MNHNS, CDR2 SASEGT. Trimming took 7 bases from V and 3 from J, leaving 12 bases between them.

This clone was detected once. It differs at one base from a far larger clone, so likely a read error. Distinct nucleotide sequences in the sample also encode this CDR3. This sequence joins TRBV15 and TRBJ1-4; D may be TRBD1 (6 bases). CDR1 is LNHNV and CDR2 is YYDKDF in the germline V gene (reference sequence). The length of the CDR3 is 13 residues. Trimming shortened V by 3 bases and J by 8 bases, and 10 bases separated the two germline ends. This CDR3 reads CATSRDQGEKLFF. The CDR3 nucleotides are TGTGCCACCAGCAGGGATCAGGGGGAAAAACTGTTTTTT.

The genes are TRBV7-9 and TRBJ2-5; D is ambiguous. The DNA end favors TRBJ2-7, so the J call may be wrong. The CDR3 sequence is 13 residues long. Germline CDR1 reads SEHNR; CDR2 reads FQNEAQ (reference sequence). The CDR3 region is CASSRNDRAEQYF. The CDR3, as DNA: TGTGCCAGCAGCCGAAATGACCGGGCCGAGCAGTACTTC.

Worth noting for this clone: Only one base separates this from a far larger clonotype, so it likely reflects a read error. The final CDR3 position lacks the conserved phenylalanine or tryptophan, pointing to a likely read error. The CDR3 loop is CAISVAAGHSGNTIYL. CDR3 DNA sequence: TGTGCCATCAGTGTCGCGGCGGGCCACTCTGGAAACACCATATATCTT. The chain is built from TRBV10-3 and TRBJ1-3, with no clear D. Germline loops: CDR1 ENHRY, CDR2 SYGVKD. The CDR3 contains 16 residues. The germline V and J ends were trimmed by 4 bases and 0 bases, with 13 bases remaining between them.

The V gene is TRBV28, the J gene TRBJ1-2; tentative D call: TRBD1 (5 bases). Germline assignment: CDR1 MDHEN and CDR2 SYDVKM. The germline V and J ends were trimmed by 7 bases and 1 base, with 13 bases remaining between them. The CDR3 length is 14 residues. The CDR3 nucleotides are TGTGCCAGCACCCTGATACAGGATAACTATGGCTACACCTTC. Amino acid sequence: CASTLIQDNYGYTF.